This is a list of T cell receptor beta chains from one sample in a study of OX40 agonist ivuxolimab in advanced cancers. TCRdb's table, derived via immunoSEQ multiplex PCR, lists solely in-frame clones and lacks some. Of 85,000 to 90,000 clones in the sample, roughly 92% are singletons; the top ten hold roughly 1.1%. Sequencing used CD4+ or CD8+ T cells sorted from blood, obtained in a trial of the OX40 agonist ivuxolimab. These receptors were collected from an adult with an advanced solid tumor such as melanoma, head and neck, liver or kidney cancer. Each CDR3 is given with its conserved first and last residue. The order of the fields is D gene, V gene, CDR3 length, clone size, J gene, CDR3 DNA, CDR3 protein. The D gene is left open where the match is weak. Size values are once, few and many counts, or a class for expanded clones, and some rows have none.

d_gene: TRBD1; v_gene: TRBV6-1; len: 15; abundance: -; j_gene: TRBJ1-6; CDR3nt: TGTGCCACAAACCCAGGACAGGTCGGAAATTCACCCCTCCACTTT; CDR3aa: CATNPGQVGNSPLHF
d_gene: TRBD1; v_gene: TRBV2; len: 14; abundance: -; j_gene: TRBJ2-7; CDR3nt: TGTGCCAGCAGTGAAGACGGACAGGGCTACGAGCAGTACTTC; CDR3aa: CASSEDGQGYEQYF
d_gene: -; v_gene: TRBV4-3; len: 14; abundance: -; j_gene: TRBJ2-2; CDR3nt: TGCGCCAGCAGCCTCAGCGAGGCGACCGGGGAGCTGTTTTTT; CDR3aa: CASSLSEATGELFF
d_gene: TRBD1; v_gene: TRBV5-4; len: 14; abundance: -; j_gene: TRBJ2-7; CDR3nt: TGTGCCAGCAGCCTTGGGGGACAGGGTCACGAGCAGTACTTC; CDR3aa: CASSLGGQGHEQYF
d_gene: -; v_gene: TRBV2; len: 15; abundance: -; j_gene: TRBJ2-7; CDR3nt: TGTGCCATTTCGGGTAGGGTAGCGTCATCCTACGAGCAGTACTTC; CDR3aa: CAISGRVASSYEQYF
d_gene: -; v_gene: TRBV28; len: 17; abundance: -; j_gene: TRBJ1-3; CDR3nt: TGTGCCAGCAGCAGTTATGTGGGAAAGAGCTCTGGAAACACCATATATTTT; CDR3aa: CASSSYVGKSSGNTIYF
d_gene: -; v_gene: TRBV7-3; len: 18; abundance: -; j_gene: TRBJ2-1; CDR3nt: TGTGCCAGCAGCCCCGGAGGGTTCGGCCAAGGGAGACACAATGAGCAGTTCTTC; CDR3aa: CASSPGGFGQGRHNEQFF
d_gene: -; v_gene: TRBV21-1; len: 15; abundance: -; j_gene: TRBJ2-2; CDR3nt: TGTGCCAGCAGCGCACCGGGACAGGGGCCCGGGGAGCTGTTTTTT; CDR3aa: CASSAPGQGPGELFF
d_gene: -; v_gene: TRBV20-1; len: 11; abundance: once; j_gene: TRBJ2-1; CDR3nt: TGCAGTGTTCGGGGTCAAAATGAGCAGTTCTTC; CDR3aa: CSVRGQNEQFF
d_gene: -; v_gene: TRBV28; len: 15; abundance: -; j_gene: TRBJ1-5; CDR3nt: TGTGCCAGCAGACCCACAGGGACGACCAATCAGCCCCAGCATTTT; CDR3aa: CASRPTGTTNQPQHF
d_gene: -; v_gene: TRBV2; len: 14; abundance: -; j_gene: TRBJ1-5; CDR3nt: TGTGCCAGCAGGGACGGCAGGGCCTCAAAGCCCCAGCATTTT; CDR3aa: CASRDGRASKPQHF
d_gene: TRBD1; v_gene: TRBV6-4; len: 11; abundance: -; j_gene: TRBJ2-3; CDR3nt: TGTGCCGCGACAGGGCCAGATACGCAGTATTTT; CDR3aa: CAATGPDTQYF
d_gene: TRBD2; v_gene: TRBV11-2; len: 20; abundance: -; j_gene: TRBJ2-7; CDR3nt: TGTGCCAGCAGCTTAGAGTTTTTACCCCAGACTAGCGGGAGTATATACGAGCAGTACTTC; CDR3aa: CASSLEFLPQTSGSIYEQYF
d_gene: TRBD1; v_gene: TRBV5-1; len: 14; abundance: -; j_gene: TRBJ1-1; CDR3nt: TGCGCCAGCAGCTCCGGACAGGGGAACACTGAAGCTTTCTTT; CDR3aa: CASSSGQGNTEAFF
d_gene: -; v_gene: TRBV6-1; len: 14; abundance: -; j_gene: TRBJ2-7; CDR3nt: TGTGCCAGCAAAGGTAACAGGTGGTTCTCCGAGCAGTACTTC; CDR3aa: CASKGNRWFSEQYF
d_gene: -; v_gene: TRBV30; len: 13; abundance: -; j_gene: TRBJ1-1; CDR3nt: TGTGCCTGGAGTGTCCAGCCGAACACTGAAGCTTTCTTT; CDR3aa: CAWSVQPNTEAFF
d_gene: -; v_gene: TRBV7-9; len: 15; abundance: -; j_gene: TRBJ2-1; CDR3nt: TGTGCCAGCAGCTTGAATCCAGGGACACACAATGAGCAGTTCTTC; CDR3aa: CASSLNPGTHNEQFF
d_gene: -; v_gene: TRBV18; len: 13; abundance: once; j_gene: TRBJ1-5; CDR3nt: TGTGCCAGCTCACCGGACGGGATTCAGCCCCAGCATTTT; CDR3aa: CASSPDGIQPQHF
d_gene: TRBD1; v_gene: TRBV19; len: 16; abundance: -; j_gene: TRBJ1-2; CDR3nt: TGTGCCAGTAGTATCGGACCAGGGGGCTTGAACTATGGCTACACCTTC; CDR3aa: CASSIGPGGLNYGYTF
d_gene: TRBD2; v_gene: TRBV7-2; len: 15; abundance: -; j_gene: TRBJ2-5; CDR3nt: TGTGCCAGCAGCCCCAGACTAGCGGGAGAGGTGACCCAGTACTTC; CDR3aa: CASSPRLAGEVTQYF
d_gene: TRBD1; v_gene: TRBV25-1; len: 12; abundance: -; j_gene: TRBJ2-1; CDR3nt: TGTGCCAGCAGTGAAGGACAGGGGAAGCAGTTCTTC; CDR3aa: CASSEGQGKQFF
d_gene: -; v_gene: TRBV11-3; len: 13; abundance: -; j_gene: TRBJ2-7; CDR3nt: TGTGCCAGCACAAAAGAGAGAACAGCCGAGCAGTACTTC; CDR3aa: CASTKERTAEQYF
d_gene: -; v_gene: TRBV18; len: 16; abundance: -; j_gene: TRBJ2-5; CDR3nt: TGTGCCAGCTCACCCCCTAATGCCGCTTACCAAGAGACCCAGTACTTC; CDR3aa: CASSPPNAAYQETQYF
d_gene: TRBD1; v_gene: TRBV5-1; len: 15; abundance: -; j_gene: TRBJ2-2; CDR3nt: TGCGCCAGCAGGTCCGGGACAGGGGTAACCGGGGAGCTGTTTTTT; CDR3aa: CASRSGTGVTGELFF
d_gene: -; v_gene: TRBV18; len: 15; abundance: -; j_gene: TRBJ2-1; CDR3nt: TGTGCCAGCTCCCCTCGGGCAGTTGGCTACAATGAGCAGTTCTTC; CDR3aa: CASSPRAVGYNEQFF
d_gene: TRBD2; v_gene: TRBV6-6; len: 15; abundance: -; j_gene: TRBJ2-3; CDR3nt: TGTGCCAGCCGCTCACGAGCGGGAGGTGCAGATACGCAGTATTTT; CDR3aa: CASRSRAGGADTQYF
d_gene: -; v_gene: TRBV28; len: 12; abundance: -; j_gene: TRBJ2-7; CDR3nt: TGTGCCAGCAGAAAGACGGTCTACGAGCAGTACTTC; CDR3aa: CASRKTVYEQYF
d_gene: -; v_gene: TRBV27; len: 15; abundance: -; j_gene: TRBJ1-3; CDR3nt: TGTGCCAGCAGTCCCCGAGCGGGCGGCGGAAACACCATATATTTT; CDR3aa: CASSPRAGGGNTIYF
d_gene: TRBD2; v_gene: TRBV7-2; len: 15; abundance: -; j_gene: TRBJ2-7; CDR3nt: TGTGCCAGCAGCCTACTAGGACTAGCGGGAGGGGAGCAGTACTTC; CDR3aa: CASSLLGLAGGEQYF
d_gene: -; v_gene: TRBV7-9; len: 16; abundance: -; j_gene: TRBJ2-2; CDR3nt: TGTGCCAGCAGGCCTCCGGGGCAGGGTGTCACCGGGGAGCTGTTTTTT; CDR3aa: CASRPPGQGVTGELFF
d_gene: TRBD2; v_gene: TRBV29-1; len: 14; abundance: once; j_gene: TRBJ2-1; CDR3nt: TGCAGCGTTGGGACTAGCGAGCGATTCGGTGAGCAGTTCTTC; CDR3aa: CSVGTSERFGEQFF
d_gene: -; v_gene: TRBV7-2; len: 13; abundance: -; j_gene: TRBJ1-5; CDR3nt: TGTGCCAGCAGCTTTGGTATCAATCAGCCCCAGCATTTT; CDR3aa: CASSFGINQPQHF
d_gene: -; v_gene: TRBV6-1; len: 13; abundance: -; j_gene: TRBJ1-1; CDR3nt: TGTGCCAGCAGTTTATCAGGGAGCACTGAAGCTTTCTTT; CDR3aa: CASSLSGSTEAFF
d_gene: -; v_gene: TRBV7-3; len: 16; abundance: -; j_gene: TRBJ2-2; CDR3nt: TGTGCCAGCAGCTTAGGCCCCCAGGGAAGTGCCGGGGAGCTGTTTTTT; CDR3aa: CASSLGPQGSAGELFF
d_gene: TRBD1; v_gene: TRBV10-2; len: 17; abundance: -; j_gene: TRBJ2-6; CDR3nt: TGCGCCAGCAGTGGGGGACAGGGGAGGCCTGGGGCCAACGTCCTGACTTTC; CDR3aa: CASSGGQGRPGANVLTF
d_gene: TRBD2; v_gene: TRBV6-5; len: 13; abundance: -; j_gene: TRBJ2-7; CDR3nt: TGTGCCAGCAGTTTGACTAGCGGATACGAGCAGTACTTC; CDR3aa: CASSLTSGYEQYF
d_gene: -; v_gene: TRBV19; len: 13; abundance: -; j_gene: TRBJ1-1; CDR3nt: TGTGCCAGTAATGTGGGTTTGACGGCTGAAGCTTTCTTT; CDR3aa: CASNVGLTAEAFF
d_gene: -; v_gene: TRBV5-1; len: 13; abundance: few; j_gene: TRBJ1-1; CDR3nt: TGCGCCAGCAGCGCTCAGGAGAACACTGAAGCTTTCTTT; CDR3aa: CASSAQENTEAFF
d_gene: TRBD1; v_gene: TRBV10-3; len: 17; abundance: -; j_gene: TRBJ2-6; CDR3nt: TGTGCCATCAGCGAATCCGGGACAGGGGCCGGGGCCAACGTCCTGACTTTC; CDR3aa: CAISESGTGAGANVLTF
d_gene: -; v_gene: TRBV11-1; len: 11; abundance: once; j_gene: TRBJ2-7; CDR3nt: TGTGCCAGCAGCTTACAGACCCAGCAGTACTTC; CDR3aa: CASSLQTQQYF
d_gene: -; v_gene: TRBV4-2; len: 14; abundance: -; j_gene: TRBJ1-3; CDR3nt: TGTGCCAGCAGTCCCGGGACGGGCGGCGACACCATATATTTT; CDR3aa: CASSPGTGGDTIYF
d_gene: TRBD2; v_gene: TRBV11-2; len: 14; abundance: once; j_gene: TRBJ2-1; CDR3nt: TGTGCCAGCAGCTTCCTAGCGGGAGTTGGTGAGCAGTTCTTC; CDR3aa: CASSFLAGVGEQFF
d_gene: -; v_gene: TRBV19; len: 15; abundance: -; j_gene: TRBJ2-6; CDR3nt: TGTGCCAGTAGTATCTTGGGTTCTGGGGCCAACGTCCTGACTTTC; CDR3aa: CASSILGSGANVLTF
d_gene: -; v_gene: TRBV19; len: 13; abundance: -; j_gene: TRBJ1-4; CDR3nt: TGTGCCACCTCGACAGAGGCACACGAAAAACTGTTTTTT; CDR3aa: CATSTEAHEKLFF
d_gene: TRBD1; v_gene: TRBV28; len: 15; abundance: -; j_gene: TRBJ1-3; CDR3nt: TGTGCCAGCAGACTACAGGGGCCCTCTGGAAACACCATATATTTT; CDR3aa: CASRLQGPSGNTIYF
d_gene: TRBD1; v_gene: TRBV6-1; len: 15; abundance: -; j_gene: TRBJ2-1; CDR3nt: TGTGCCAGCAGTGAAGTCTGGGACAGACGAAATGAGCAGTTCTTC; CDR3aa: CASSEVWDRRNEQFF
d_gene: -; v_gene: TRBV9; len: 14; abundance: -; j_gene: TRBJ2-3; CDR3nt: TGTGCCAGCAGCAACCGGGCCAGCACAGATACGCAGTATTTT; CDR3aa: CASSNRASTDTQYF
d_gene: TRBD1; v_gene: TRBV18; len: 15; abundance: -; j_gene: TRBJ1-1; CDR3nt: TGTGCCAGCTCACCTCCGGGACAGGGCCCCACTGAAGCTTTCTTT; CDR3aa: CASSPPGQGPTEAFF
d_gene: -; v_gene: TRBV29-1; len: 12; abundance: -; j_gene: TRBJ1-2; CDR3nt: TGCAGCGTTGAGGAGGGTAACTATGGCTACACCTTC; CDR3aa: CSVEEGNYGYTF
d_gene: -; v_gene: TRBV27; len: 14; abundance: -; j_gene: TRBJ2-7; CDR3nt: TGTGCCAGCAGTCCCTGGGTATCGGGCTACGAGCAGTACTTC; CDR3aa: CASSPWVSGYEQYF
d_gene: -; v_gene: TRBV28; len: 17; abundance: -; j_gene: TRBJ1-1; CDR3nt: TGTGCCAGCAGCCCAGTTTTACAGTACTCGGTGAACACTGAAGCTTTCTTT; CDR3aa: CASSPVLQYSVNTEAFF